This passage covers 27 T cell receptor beta chains from one sample sequenced in a study of blood T cell repertoires in COVID-19. Measured with immunoSEQ multiplex PCR; TCRdb has only the in-frame clones, and not every one. The profile shows a few hundred thousand clones, 70% to 90% of them singletons. Sequenced sample: peripheral blood. These receptors all come from an older man with acute or convalescent COVID-19.

This clone occurred once. The chain employs TRBV28 and TRBJ2-2; D gene ambiguous. Per germline, CDR1 MDHEN and CDR2 SYDVKM. CDR3 length equals 12 residues. V was cut by 2 bases and J by 7 bases, with 5 bases left in between. CDR3 amino acids: CASSLEVGELFF. The CDR3 DNA reads TGTGCCAGCAGTTTAGAGGTCGGGGAGCTGTTTTTT.

V and J are TRBV7-9 and TRBJ2-7; D remains unclear. CDR3 length: 12 amino acids. The germline gives CDR1 SEHNR, CDR2 FQNEAQ (reference sequence). Between the trimmed V and J ends, which lost 2 bases and 3 bases, there was a span of 5 bases. The CDR3 nucleotides read TGTGCCAGCAGCTTAAACGGCTACGAGCAGTACTTC. The encoded protein is CASSLNGYEQYF.

This chain links TRBV25-1 with TRBJ2-3, with D possibly TRBD2 on 6 matching bases. Germline CDR1 MGHDK, CDR2 SYGVNS. V was clipped by 2 bases and J by 6 bases, with 12 bases between them. The CDR3 has 14 amino acids. This chain's CDR3 is CASSEVWAGDTQYF. The CDR3 DNA reads TGTGCCAGCAGTGAAGTGTGGGCGGGGGATACGCAGTATTTT.

The V and J genes are TRBV5-1 and TRBJ2-6; TRBD1 aligns across 10 bases. Losses at the gene ends were 2 bases for V and 0 bases for J; bases not matched to a gene: 5. The length of the CDR3 is 18 residues. The V gene's germline CDR1 is SGHRS and CDR2 YFSETQ. The CDR3 here is CASSFSGTGASGANVLTF. CDR3 in DNA: TGCGCCAGCAGCTTCTCCGGGACAGGGGCCTCTGGGGCCAACGTCCTGACTTTC.

V is TRBV5-1 and J is TRBJ2-7; D perhaps matches TRBD1 (5 bases). V was trimmed by 2 bases and J by 1 base, leaving 10 bases between them. CDR1 is SGHRS and CDR2 is YFSETQ in the germline V gene. The length of the CDR3 is 14 residues. CDR3 protein: CASSLDSRSYEQYF. In DNA, the CDR3 is TGCGCCAGCAGCTTAGACAGTCGGTCCTACGAGCAGTACTTC.

DNA of the CDR3: TGTGCCAGCAGAAAACAGGGGGCATATTTTAATGGCTACACCTTC. This gives the protein CASRKQGAYFNGYTF. This chain links TRBV7-9 with TRBJ1-2; 9 nucleotides agree with TRBD1. The V gene's germline CDR1 is SEHNR and CDR2 FQNEAQ (reference sequence). The CDR3 totals 15 residues. The J segment lost 6 bases and the V segment lost 6 bases, leaving 11 bases of the junction unmatched.

This rearrangement joins TRBV7-2 to TRBJ1-1; 10 nucleotides line up with TRBD1. V dropped 5 bases and J dropped 3; count of bases not matched to a gene: 12. The CDR3 consists of 17 residues. Germline-derived CDR1 and CDR2 are SGHTA and FQGNSA. Here the CDR3 DNA reads TGTGCCAGCAGCGCCACCGGGACAGGGGCAGTTGACACTGAAGCTTTCTTT. As protein: CASSATGTGAVDTEAFF.

Worth noting for this clone: One junction end disagrees with the germline gene, perhaps due to a read error. DNA for the CDR3: TGTGCCAACAGTCAGCGCGGGACTTTTCTCGGAGAGACCCAGTACTTC. This sequence encodes CANSQRGTFLGETQYF. The chain combines TRBV27 with TRBJ2-5; D may be TRBD2 (6 bases). This CDR3 comprises 16 residues. Per the germline V gene, CDR1 is MNHEY and CDR2 is SMNVEV (reference sequence).

The rearrangement joins TRBV4-1 to TRBJ2-5, with TRBD1 identical over 8 bases. Germline V gives CDR1 MGHRA, CDR2 YSYEKL. V lost 0 bases and J lost 2; bases outside the gene matches: 5. This CDR3 has 16 residues. In DNA, the CDR3 is TGCGCCAGCAGCCAAGATTCAGGACAGGGACAAGAGACCCAGTACTTC. It yields the protein CASSQDSGQGQETQYF.

On this clone itself: The sample holds other DNA sequences that translate to the same CDR3. The V and J genes are TRBV6-5 and TRBJ2-7; 7 nucleotides match TRBD1. The germline V gene encodes CDR1 MNHEY and CDR2 SVGAGI. There are 14 residues in the CDR3. After removal of 5 bases from V and 3 bases from J, the junction contained 7 bases not matched to a gene. CDR3 region: CASSSPGQLYEQYF. CDR3 nucleotides: TGTGCCAGCAGTAGCCCGGGACAGCTCTACGAGCAGTACTTC.

A few counts support this clone. This chain joins TRBV5-1 and TRBJ2-7; TRBD2 agrees at 9 bases. The junction had 6 bases not matched to a gene; V was cut back by 0 bases and J by 5 bases. The V gene's germline CDR1 is SGHRS and CDR2 YFSETQ. CDR3 length: 15 residues. In DNA form, the CDR3 reads TGCGCCAGCAGCTTGGCCGCGGGAGGGCCCCACGAGCAGTACTTC. As protein: CASSLAAGGPHEQYF.

The J gene is TRBJ2-7, the V gene TRBV18; 7 bases line up with TRBD2. The V gene's germline CDR1 is KGHSH and CDR2 LQKENI. V shed 3 bases, J shed 0 bases, and the junction held 14 bases outside the gene matches. CDR3 length: 18 amino acids. The CDR3 DNA follows: TGTGCCAGCTCACCTCCGGGGGGTCGAGGGTCAGACTCCTACGAGCAGTACTTC. Its translation is CASSPPGGRGSDSYEQYF.

CDR3 in DNA: TGTGCCAGCAGTCCCTCAGGGAAATTAGTCAGTCAGCCCCAGCATTTT. Encoded protein: CASSPSGKLVSQPQHF. The rearrangement joins TRBV2 to TRBJ1-5; perhaps TRBD1 as D (5 bases). Trimming pared 5 bases from V and 6 bases from J, leaving 20 bases between. The CDR3 contains 16 residues. Germline-derived CDR1 and CDR2 are SNHLY and FYNNEI.

The chain uses TRBV2 and TRBJ1-6; D gene uncertain. The CDR3 length is 16 residues. Germline V lookup: CDR1 SNHLY, CDR2 FYNNEI. Trimming left V 6 bases short and J 14 bases short, with 26 bases between. CDR3 amino acids: CASSASEVDNGVTLHF. The CDR3 DNA reads as TGTGCCAGCAGCGCCTCCGAAGTAGATAACGGAGTTACCCTCCACTTT.

The chain couples TRBV4-3 to TRBJ2-7, with no clear D. The CDR3 spans 11 residues. Trimming shortened V by 3 bases and J by 5 bases, and 5 bases separated the two germline ends. Germline V gene sequence: CDR1 LGHNA, CDR2 YSLEER. CDR3 nucleotide sequence: TGCGCCAGCAGCCAGGCCCACGAGCAGTACTTC. Translating it yields CASSQAHEQYF.

The J gene is TRBJ2-7, the V gene TRBV10-3; 7 bases map to TRBD2. There are 17 residues in the CDR3. Germline V CDR1 and CDR2: ENHRY, SYGVKD. V shed 3 bases and J 3 bases; nucleotides not matched to a gene: 14. CDR3 bases: TGTGCCATCAGTGATTCCGCCTGGGGCGGGAGAAACTACGAGCAGTACTTC. It encodes CAISDSAWGGRNYEQYF.

This clone was recorded a few times. V and J are TRBV6-4 and TRBJ2-1; 9 bases are a match to TRBD2. From germline, CDR1 is MRHNA and CDR2 SNTAGT. The trim removed 0 bases at V and 3 bases at J, leaving 3 bases unmatched. The CDR3 consists of 16 residues. CDR3 loop: CASSDSSSGDYNEQFF. CDR3 sequence (DNA): TGTGCCAGCAGTGACTCTTCTAGCGGGGACTACAATGAGCAGTTCTTC.

V gene TRBV6-5 combines with J gene TRBJ2-2, with D hard to call. Germline V CDR1 and CDR2: MNHEY, SVGAGI. The CDR3 sequence is 13 residues long. Trimming pared 6 bases from V and 1 base from J, leaving 6 bases between. For the CDR3, the DNA is TGTGCCAGCAGGAGCGAGAACACCGGGGAGCTGTTTTTT. Translating it yields CASRSENTGELFF.

This clone was picked up one time. The chain links TRBV19 to TRBJ2-3; D is undetermined. The CDR3 extends over 12 amino acids. The V gene lost 9 bases and the J gene lost 6 bases, with 13 bases spanning the gap. The germline V gene has CDR1 LNHDA and CDR2 SQIVND (reference sequence). In DNA form, the CDR3 reads TGTGCCAGCTCTTTTAGAATGGATACGCAGTATTTT. This encodes CASSFRMDTQYF. Full variable domain (outside the CDR3, taken from reference TRBV19 and TRBJ2-3): DGGITQSPKYLFRKEGQNVTLSCEQNLNHDAMYWYRQDPGQGLRLIYYSQIVNDFQKGDIAEGYSVSREKKESFPLTVTSAQKNPTAFYLCASSFRMDTQYFGPGTRLTVL.

The genes are TRBV7-6 and TRBJ1-1; 10 nucleotides agree with TRBD1. Germline lookup yields CDR1 SGHVS and CDR2 FNYEAQ. Trimming at V came to 0 bases and at J to 5 bases, leaving 6 bases not matched to a gene. The CDR3 length is 16 residues. Here the CDR3 reads CASSLASGQGDTEAFF. The CDR3 DNA is TGTGCCAGCAGCTTAGCTAGTGGACAGGGGGATACTGAAGCTTTCTTT.

The chain couples TRBV9 to TRBJ1-5; 10 bases line up with TRBD1. CDR3 size: 17 residues. The V and J ends lost 0 bases and 4 bases, in that order; junction bases with no gene match: 7. Germline V gene sequence: CDR1 SGDLS, CDR2 YYNGEE. CDR3 nucleotide sequence: TGTGCCAGCAGCGTAGAAAATCGGACAGGGGGAAATCAGCCCCAGCATTTT. Residues: CASSVENRTGGNQPQHF. Full variable domain (remainder filled in from reference TRBV9 and TRBJ1-5): DSGVTQTPKHLITATGQRVTLRCSPRSGDLSVYWYQQSLDQGLQFLIQYYNGEERAKGNILERFSAQQFPDLHSELNLSSLELGDSALYFCASSVENRTGGNQPQHFGDGTRLSIL.

The sample holds a few counts of this clone. The V call is TRBV6-5, the J call TRBJ2-1; D remains unclear. This CDR3 is built from 13 residues. The germline V gene encodes CDR1 MNHEY and CDR2 SVGAGI. V dropped 6 bases and J dropped 7 bases, with 13 bases sitting between them. The CDR3 loop reads CASRVAAANEQFF. The DNA for the CDR3 is TGTGCCAGCAGGGTGGCGGCGGCTAATGAGCAGTTCTTC.

J is TRBJ1-1 and V is TRBV9; 8 positions agree with TRBD1. Unmatched junction bases numbered 2, after V lost 3 bases and J lost 1 base. Germline CDR1 and CDR2: SGDLS and YYNGEE. The CDR3 spans 14 residues. CDR3 sequence (DNA): TGTGCCAGCAGCGCCGGGACAGGGAACACTGAAGCTTTCTTT. This gives the protein CASSAGTGNTEAFF.

The chain uses TRBV11-1 and TRBJ2-3; maybe TRBD2 (5 bases). Looked up from germline, CDR1 is SGHAT and CDR2 is FQDESV (reference sequence). Trimming stripped 11 bases from V and 0 bases from J, with 18 bases between. The CDR3 is made up of 15 amino acids. In DNA, the CDR3 is TGTGCCTCGAGACGTCGCGGGTCGAGCACAGATACGCAGTATTTT. Protein: CASRRRGSSTDTQYF.

This clone is a singleton in its sample. CDR3 nucleotides: TGTGCCAGCAGTTACGGACAGGGTTACGAAAAACTGTTTTTT. Translating gives CASSYGQGYEKLFF. The gene calls are TRBV6-6 and TRBJ1-4; 8 nucleotides align to TRBD1. Trimming took 2 bases from V and 8 from J; bases not matched to a gene: 4. Germline CDR1 and CDR2: MNHNY and SVGAGI (reference sequence). There are 14 residues in the CDR3.

This clone has just one count. V is TRBV23-1 and J is TRBJ2-4, with 8 bases identical to TRBD1. TRBV23-1 is reported as an ORF; its role is uncertain. Trimming took 0 bases from V and 0 from J; bases not matched to a gene: 13. The length of the CDR3 is 20 residues. CDR3 nucleotides: TGCGCCAGCAGTCAATCAGTATTGGACAGGGAATCATTAGCCAAAAACATTCAGTACTTC. This translates into CASSQSVLDRESLAKNIQYF.

The chain couples TRBV5-6 to TRBJ2-1, with D tentatively TRBD1 (6 bases). V lost 3 bases and J 3 bases, leaving 13 bases between the germline ends. Germline CDR1 and CDR2: SGHDT and YYEEEE. The CDR3 runs to 15 residues. For the CDR3, the DNA is TGTGCCAGCAGCTGGACAGCAAGGAACTACAATGAGCAGTTCTTC. Protein: CASSWTARNYNEQFF.